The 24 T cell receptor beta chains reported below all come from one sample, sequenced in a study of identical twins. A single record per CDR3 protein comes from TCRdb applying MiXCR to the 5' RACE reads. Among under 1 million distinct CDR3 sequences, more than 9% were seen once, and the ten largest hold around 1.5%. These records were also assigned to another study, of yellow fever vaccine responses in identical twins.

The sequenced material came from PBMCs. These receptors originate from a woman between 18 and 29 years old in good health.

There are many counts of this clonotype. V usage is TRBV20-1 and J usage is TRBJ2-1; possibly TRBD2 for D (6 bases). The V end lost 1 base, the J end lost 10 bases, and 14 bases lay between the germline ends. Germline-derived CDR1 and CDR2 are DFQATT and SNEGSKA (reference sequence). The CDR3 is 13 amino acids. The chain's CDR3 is CSARGSREEEQFF. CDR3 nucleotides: TGCAGTGCTAGAGGTTCGCGGGAAGAGGAGCAGTTCTTC.

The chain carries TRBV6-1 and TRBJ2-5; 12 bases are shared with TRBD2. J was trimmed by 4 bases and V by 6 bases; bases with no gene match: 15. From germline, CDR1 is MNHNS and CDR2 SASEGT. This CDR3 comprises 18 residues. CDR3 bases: TGTGCCAGCAGGATGTTGACTAGCGGGAGAAGAGGAGGAGAGACCCAGTACTTC. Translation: CASRMLTSGRRGGETQYF.

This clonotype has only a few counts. The chain's CDR3 is CASTQTPVQPQHF. The CDR3 DNA follows: TGTGCCAGCACTCAGACACCCGTACAGCCCCAGCATTTT. J is TRBJ1-5 and V is TRBV12-3 or TRBV12-4; D is ambiguous. Trimming removed 7 bases at V and 7 bases at J, with 14 bases between. The CDR3 is 13 amino acids.

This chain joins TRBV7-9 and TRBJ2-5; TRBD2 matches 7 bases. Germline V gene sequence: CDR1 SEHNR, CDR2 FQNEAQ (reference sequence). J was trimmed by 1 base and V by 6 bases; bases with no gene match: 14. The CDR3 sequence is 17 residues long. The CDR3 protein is CASRGLVKGTTQETQYF. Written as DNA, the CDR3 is TGTGCCAGCAGGGGGTTGGTTAAGGGGACTACCCAAGAGACCCAGTACTTC.

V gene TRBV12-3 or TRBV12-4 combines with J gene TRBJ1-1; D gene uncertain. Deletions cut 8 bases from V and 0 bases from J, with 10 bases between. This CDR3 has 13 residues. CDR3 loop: CASSTVMNTEAFF. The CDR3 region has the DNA TGTGCCAGCTCCACGGTTATGAACACTGAAGCTTTCTTT.

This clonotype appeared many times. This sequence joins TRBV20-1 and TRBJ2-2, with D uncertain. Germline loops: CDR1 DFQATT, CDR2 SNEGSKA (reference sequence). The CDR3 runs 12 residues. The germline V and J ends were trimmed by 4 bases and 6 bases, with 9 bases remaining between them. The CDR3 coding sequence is TGCAGTGCTAATTCAGGACCCGGGGAGCTGTTTTTT. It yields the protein CSANSGPGELFF.

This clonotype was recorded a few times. The CDR3 is CASSVSGRAEETQYF. The CDR3 nucleotides are TGTGCCAGCAGCGTTAGCGGGAGGGCCGAAGAGACCCAGTACTTC. The chain links TRBV12-3 or TRBV12-4 to TRBJ2-5; 11 bases are shared with TRBD2. The CDR3 consists of 15 residues. Trimming removed 6 bases from V and 3 bases from J; junction bases left unmatched: 6.

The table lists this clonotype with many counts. CDR3 sequence reads: CASSLTGGFTEAFF. CDR3 nucleotide sequence: TGTGCCAGCAGCCTGACAGGGGGTTTCACTGAAGCTTTCTTT. The rearrangement joins TRBV28 to TRBJ1-1, with 9 bases fitting TRBD1. V lost 6 bases, J lost 4 bases, and 6 bases stayed unmatched. CDR1 and CDR2 (germline): MDHEN, SYDVKM. The CDR3 runs 14 residues.

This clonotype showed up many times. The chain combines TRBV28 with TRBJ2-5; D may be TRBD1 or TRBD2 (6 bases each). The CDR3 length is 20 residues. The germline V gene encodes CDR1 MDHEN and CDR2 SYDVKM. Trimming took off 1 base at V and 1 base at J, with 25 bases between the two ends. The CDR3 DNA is TGTGCCAGCAGTTTATTGCCGGGGGCCCCGGAAGGGACACGCCAAGAGACCCAGTACTTC. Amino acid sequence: CASSLLPGAPEGTRQETQYF.

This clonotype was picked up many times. CDR3 amino acids: CASSSSGGTDTQYF. For the CDR3, the DNA is TGTGCCAGCAGTTCTAGCGGGGGTACAGATACGCAGTATTTT. The chain employs TRBV12-3 or TRBV12-4 and TRBJ2-3; 10 bases match TRBD2. The CDR3 runs 14 residues. With 4 bases clipped from V and 3 bases from J, the junction kept 1 base outside the gene matches.

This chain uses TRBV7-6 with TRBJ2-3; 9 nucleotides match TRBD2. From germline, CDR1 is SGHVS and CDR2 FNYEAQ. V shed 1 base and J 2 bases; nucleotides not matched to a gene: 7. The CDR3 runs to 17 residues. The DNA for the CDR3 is TGTGCCAGCAGCTTAGGGGCGGGGGGGCCGGTCACAGATACGCAGTATTTT. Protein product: CASSLGAGGPVTDTQYF.

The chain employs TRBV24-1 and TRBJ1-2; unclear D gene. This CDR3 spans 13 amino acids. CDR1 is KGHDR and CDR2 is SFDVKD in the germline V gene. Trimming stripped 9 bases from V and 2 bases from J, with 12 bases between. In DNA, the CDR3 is TGTGCCACCCAAAAGGAGGCGAACTATGGCTACACCTTC. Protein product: CATQKEANYGYTF.

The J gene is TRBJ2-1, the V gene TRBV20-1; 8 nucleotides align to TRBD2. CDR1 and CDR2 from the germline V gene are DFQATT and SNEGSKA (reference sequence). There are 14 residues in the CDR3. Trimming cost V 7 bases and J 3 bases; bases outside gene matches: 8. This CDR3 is CSVVSGSYYNEQFF. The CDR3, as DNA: TGCAGTGTAGTAAGCGGGAGTTACTACAATGAGCAGTTCTTC.

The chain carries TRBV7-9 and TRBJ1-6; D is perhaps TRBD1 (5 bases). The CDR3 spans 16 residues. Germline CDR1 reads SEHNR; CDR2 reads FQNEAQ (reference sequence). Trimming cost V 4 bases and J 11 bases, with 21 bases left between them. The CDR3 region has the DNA TGTGCCAGCAGCTCCGGAGAGGACCCGGGGGTTCCACCCCTCCACTTT. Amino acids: CASSSGEDPGVPPLHF. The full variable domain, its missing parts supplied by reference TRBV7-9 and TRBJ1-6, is DTGVSQNPRHKITKRGQNVTFRCDPISEHNRLYWYRQTLGQGPEFLTYFQNEAQLEKSRLLSDRFSAERPKGSFSTLEIQRTEQGDSAMYLCASSSGEDPGVPPLHFGNGTRLTVT.

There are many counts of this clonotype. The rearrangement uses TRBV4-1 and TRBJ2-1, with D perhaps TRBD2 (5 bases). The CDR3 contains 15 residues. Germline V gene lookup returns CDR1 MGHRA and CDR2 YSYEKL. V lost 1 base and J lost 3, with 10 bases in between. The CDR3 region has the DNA TGCGCCAGCAGCCAAGGCAGCGGATACTACAATGAGCAGTTCTTC. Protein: CASSQGSGYYNEQFF.

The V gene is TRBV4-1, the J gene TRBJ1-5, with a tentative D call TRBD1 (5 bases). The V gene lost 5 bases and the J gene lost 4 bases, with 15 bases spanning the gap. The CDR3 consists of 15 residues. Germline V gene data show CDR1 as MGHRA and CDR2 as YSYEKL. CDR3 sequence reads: CASSAQDILNQPQHF. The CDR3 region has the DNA TGCGCCAGCAGCGCGCAGGACATTCTTAATCAGCCCCAGCATTTT.

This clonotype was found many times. CDR3 coding DNA: TGTGCCAGCAGTTTCTTGACAGGGGGCTACAATGAGCAGTTCTTC. Translation: CASSFLTGGYNEQFF. The chain couples TRBV6-5 to TRBJ2-1, with 9 bases matching TRBD1. Germline assignment: CDR1 MNHEY and CDR2 SVGAGI. With V trimmed by 4 bases and J by 3 bases, 4 bases remained unmatched. The CDR3 has 15 amino acids.

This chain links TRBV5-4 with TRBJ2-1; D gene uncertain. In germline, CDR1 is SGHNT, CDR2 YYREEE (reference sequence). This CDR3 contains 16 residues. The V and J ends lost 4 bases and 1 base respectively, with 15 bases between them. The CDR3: CASSRNARDSYNEQFF. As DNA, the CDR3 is TGTGCCAGCAGCCGAAACGCAAGGGATTCCTACAATGAGCAGTTCTTC.

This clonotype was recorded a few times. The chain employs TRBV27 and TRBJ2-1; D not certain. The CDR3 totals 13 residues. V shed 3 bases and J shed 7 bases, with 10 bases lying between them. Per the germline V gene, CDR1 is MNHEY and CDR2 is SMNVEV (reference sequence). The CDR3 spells CASSLARTNEQFF. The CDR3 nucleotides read TGTGCCAGCAGTTTGGCCCGTACAAATGAGCAGTTCTTC.

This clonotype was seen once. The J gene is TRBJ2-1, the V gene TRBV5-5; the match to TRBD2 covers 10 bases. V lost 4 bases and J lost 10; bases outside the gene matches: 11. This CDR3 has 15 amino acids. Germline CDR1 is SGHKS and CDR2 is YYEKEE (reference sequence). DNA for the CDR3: TGTGCCAGCAGCCTCGGACTAGCGGTCCATCTGGAGCAGTTCTTC. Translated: CASSLGLAVHLEQFF.

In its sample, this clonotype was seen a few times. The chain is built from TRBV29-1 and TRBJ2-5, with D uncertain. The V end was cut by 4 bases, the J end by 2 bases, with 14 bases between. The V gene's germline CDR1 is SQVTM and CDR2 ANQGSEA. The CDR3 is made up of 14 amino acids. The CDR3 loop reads CSVAPRLVQETQYF. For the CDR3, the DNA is TGCAGCGTTGCCCCAAGGCTAGTTCAAGAGACCCAGTACTTC.

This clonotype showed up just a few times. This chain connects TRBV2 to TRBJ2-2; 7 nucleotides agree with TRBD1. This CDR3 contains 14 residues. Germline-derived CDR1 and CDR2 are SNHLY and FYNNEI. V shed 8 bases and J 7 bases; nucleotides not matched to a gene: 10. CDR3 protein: CASHRQGIGGELFF. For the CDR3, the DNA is TGTGCCAGCCATAGACAGGGAATCGGCGGGGAGCTGTTTTTT.

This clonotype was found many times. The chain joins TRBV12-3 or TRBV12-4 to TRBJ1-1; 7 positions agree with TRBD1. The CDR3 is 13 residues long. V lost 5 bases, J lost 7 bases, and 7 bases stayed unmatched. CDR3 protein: CASSRQGSDEAFF. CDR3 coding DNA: TGTGCCAGCAGTCGACAGGGCTCGGATGAAGCTTTCTTT.

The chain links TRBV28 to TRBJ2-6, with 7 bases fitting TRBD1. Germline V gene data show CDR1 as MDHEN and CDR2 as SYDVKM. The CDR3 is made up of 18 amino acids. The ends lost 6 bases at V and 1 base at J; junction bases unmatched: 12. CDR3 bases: TGTGCCAGCAGCCCGTGGGACAGTTCAAAATCTGGGGCCAACGTCCTGACTTTC. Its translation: CASSPWDSSKSGANVLTF.